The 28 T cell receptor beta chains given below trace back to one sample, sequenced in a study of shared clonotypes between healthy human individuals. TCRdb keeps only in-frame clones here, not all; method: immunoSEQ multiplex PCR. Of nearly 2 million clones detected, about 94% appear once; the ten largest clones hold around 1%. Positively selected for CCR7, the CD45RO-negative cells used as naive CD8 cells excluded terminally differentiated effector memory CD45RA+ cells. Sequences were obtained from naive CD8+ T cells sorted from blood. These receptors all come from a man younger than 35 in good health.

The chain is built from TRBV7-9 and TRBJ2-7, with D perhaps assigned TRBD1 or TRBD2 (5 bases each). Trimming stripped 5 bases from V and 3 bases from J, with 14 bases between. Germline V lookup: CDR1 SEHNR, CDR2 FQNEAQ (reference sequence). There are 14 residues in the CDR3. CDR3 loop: CASSPGTVFYEQYF. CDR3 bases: TGTGCCAGCAGCCCTGGGACGGTTTTCTACGAGCAGTACTTC.

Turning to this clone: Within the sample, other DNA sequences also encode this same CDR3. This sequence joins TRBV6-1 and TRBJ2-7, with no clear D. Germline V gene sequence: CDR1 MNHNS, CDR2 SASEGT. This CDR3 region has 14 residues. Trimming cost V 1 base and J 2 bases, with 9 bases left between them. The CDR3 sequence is CASSEEWGTYEQYF. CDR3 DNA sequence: TGTGCCAGCAGTGAAGAATGGGGAACCTACGAGCAGTACTTC.

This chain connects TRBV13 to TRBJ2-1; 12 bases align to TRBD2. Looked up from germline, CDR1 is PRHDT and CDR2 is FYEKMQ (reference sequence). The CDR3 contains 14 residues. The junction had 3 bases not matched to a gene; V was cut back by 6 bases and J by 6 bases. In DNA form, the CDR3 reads TGTGCCAGCAGACTAGCGGGAGGCCCCAATGAGCAGTTCTTC. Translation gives CASRLAGGPNEQFF.

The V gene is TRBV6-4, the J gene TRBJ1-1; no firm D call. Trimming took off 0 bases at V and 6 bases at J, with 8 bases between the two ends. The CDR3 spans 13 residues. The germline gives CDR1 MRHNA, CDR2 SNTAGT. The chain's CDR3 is CASSDSISSEAFF. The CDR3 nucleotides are TGTGCCAGCAGTGACTCGATTTCCTCTGAAGCTTTCTTT.

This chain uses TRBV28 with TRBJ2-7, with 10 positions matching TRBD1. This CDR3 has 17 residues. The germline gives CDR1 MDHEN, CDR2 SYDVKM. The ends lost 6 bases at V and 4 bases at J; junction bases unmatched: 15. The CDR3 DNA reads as TGTGCCAGCAGCCCGACAGGGGGCAAGGTATCCGCATACGAGCAGTACTTC. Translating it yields CASSPTGGKVSAYEQYF.

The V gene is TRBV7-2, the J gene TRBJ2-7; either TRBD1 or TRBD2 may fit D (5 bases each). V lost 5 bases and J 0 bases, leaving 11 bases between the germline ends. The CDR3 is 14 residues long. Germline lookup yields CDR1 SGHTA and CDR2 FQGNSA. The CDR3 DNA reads TGTGCCAGCAGCCGGGGAGACAGCTCCTACGAGCAGTACTTC. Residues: CASSRGDSSYEQYF.

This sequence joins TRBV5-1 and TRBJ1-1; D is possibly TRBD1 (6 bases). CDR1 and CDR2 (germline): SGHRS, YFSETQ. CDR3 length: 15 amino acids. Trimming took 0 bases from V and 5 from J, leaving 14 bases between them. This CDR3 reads CASSLALGQQTEAFF. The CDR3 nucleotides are TGCGCCAGCAGCTTGGCCCTTGGACAGCAGACTGAAGCTTTCTTT.

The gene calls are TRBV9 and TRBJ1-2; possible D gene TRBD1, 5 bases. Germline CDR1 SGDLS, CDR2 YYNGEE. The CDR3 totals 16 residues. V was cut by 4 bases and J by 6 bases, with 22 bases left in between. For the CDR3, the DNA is TGTGCCAGCAGCCCCCCCGCTCGGGGGGAGGACGATGGCTACACCTTC. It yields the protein CASSPPARGEDDGYTF.

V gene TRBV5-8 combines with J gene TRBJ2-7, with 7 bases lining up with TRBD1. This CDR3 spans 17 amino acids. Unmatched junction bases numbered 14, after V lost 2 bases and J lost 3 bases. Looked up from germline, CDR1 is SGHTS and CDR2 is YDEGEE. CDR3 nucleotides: TGTGCCAGCAGCTTAGGGACAGCCTATGAACCATACTACGAGCAGTACTTC. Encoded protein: CASSLGTAYEPYYEQYF.

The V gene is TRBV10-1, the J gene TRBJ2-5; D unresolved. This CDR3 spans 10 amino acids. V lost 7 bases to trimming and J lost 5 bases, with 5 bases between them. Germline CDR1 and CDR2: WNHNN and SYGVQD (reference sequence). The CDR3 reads CASIIETQYF. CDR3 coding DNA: TGCGCCAGCATTATTGAGACCCAGTACTTC.

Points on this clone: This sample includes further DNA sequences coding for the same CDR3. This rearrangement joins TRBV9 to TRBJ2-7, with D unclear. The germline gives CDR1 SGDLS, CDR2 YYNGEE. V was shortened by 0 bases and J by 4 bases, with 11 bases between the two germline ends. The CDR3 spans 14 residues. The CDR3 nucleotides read TGTGCCAGCAGCGTAGGTGGCCTCGGGTACGAGCAGTACTTC. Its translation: CASSVGGLGYEQYF.

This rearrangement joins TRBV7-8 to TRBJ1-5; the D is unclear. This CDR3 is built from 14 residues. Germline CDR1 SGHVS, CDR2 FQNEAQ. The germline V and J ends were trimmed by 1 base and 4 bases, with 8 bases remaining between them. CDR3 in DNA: TGTGCCAGCAGCTTAGGGGGAACAAATCAGCCCCAGCATTTT. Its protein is CASSLGGTNQPQHF. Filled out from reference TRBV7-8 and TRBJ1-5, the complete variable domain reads GAGVSQSPRYKVAKRGQDVALRCDPISGHVSLFWYQQALGQGPEFLTYFQNEAQLDKSGLPSDRFFAERPEGSVSTLKIQRTQQEDSAVYLCASSLGGTNQPQHFGDGTRLSIL.

The CDR3 spells CATNGAGGEHEQYF. Written as DNA, the CDR3 is TGTGCCACCAACGGGGCAGGGGGGGAACACGAGCAGTACTTC. The chain has TRBV6-1 and TRBJ2-7; D is possibly TRBD1 or TRBD2 (7 bases each). The V end was cut by 10 bases, the J end by 5 bases, with 21 bases between. Germline CDR1 is MNHNS and CDR2 is SASEGT. This CDR3 is built from 14 residues.

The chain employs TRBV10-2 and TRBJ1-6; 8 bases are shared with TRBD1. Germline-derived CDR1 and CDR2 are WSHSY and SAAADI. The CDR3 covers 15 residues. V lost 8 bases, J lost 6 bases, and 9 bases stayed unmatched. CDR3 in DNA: TGCGCCAGCTCCGAGACAGGGGAGTTTAATTCACCCCTCCACTTT. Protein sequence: CASSETGEFNSPLHF.

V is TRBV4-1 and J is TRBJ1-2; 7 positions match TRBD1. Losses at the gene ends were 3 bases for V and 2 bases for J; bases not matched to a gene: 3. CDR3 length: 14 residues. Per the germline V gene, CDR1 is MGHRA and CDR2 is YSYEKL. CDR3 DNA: TGCGCCAGCAGCCAGACGGACAGGAACTATGGCTACACCTTC. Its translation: CASSQTDRNYGYTF.

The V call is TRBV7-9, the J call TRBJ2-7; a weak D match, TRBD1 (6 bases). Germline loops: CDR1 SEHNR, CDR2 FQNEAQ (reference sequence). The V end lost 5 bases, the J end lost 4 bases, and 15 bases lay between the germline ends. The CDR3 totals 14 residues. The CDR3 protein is CASSRRDKPYEQYF. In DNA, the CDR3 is TGTGCCAGCAGCCGCCGGGACAAACCTTACGAGCAGTACTTC. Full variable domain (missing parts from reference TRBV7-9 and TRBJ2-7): DTGVSQNPRHKITKRGQNVTFRCDPISEHNRLYWYRQTLGQGPEFLTYFQNEAQLEKSRLLSDRFSAERPKGSFSTLEIQRTEQGDSAMYLCASSRRDKPYEQYFGPGTRLTVT.

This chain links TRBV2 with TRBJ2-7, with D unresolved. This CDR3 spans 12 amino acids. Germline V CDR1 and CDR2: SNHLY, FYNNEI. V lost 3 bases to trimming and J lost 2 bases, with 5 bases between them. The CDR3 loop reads CASSEFPYEQYF. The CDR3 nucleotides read TGTGCCAGCAGTGAGTTCCCCTACGAGCAGTACTTC.

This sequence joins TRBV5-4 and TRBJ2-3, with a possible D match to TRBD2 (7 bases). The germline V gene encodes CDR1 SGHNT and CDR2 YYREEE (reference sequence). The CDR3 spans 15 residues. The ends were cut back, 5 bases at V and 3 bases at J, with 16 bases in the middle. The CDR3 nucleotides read TGTGCCAGCAGTGCCCCCGGGGGGCGGACAGATACGCAGTATTTT. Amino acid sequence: CASSAPGGRTDTQYF.

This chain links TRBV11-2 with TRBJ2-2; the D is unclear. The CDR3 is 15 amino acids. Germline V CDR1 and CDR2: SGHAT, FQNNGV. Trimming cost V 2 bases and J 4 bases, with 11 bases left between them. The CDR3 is CASSLISGGTGELFF. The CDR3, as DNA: TGTGCCAGCAGCTTAATTTCGGGTGGCACCGGGGAGCTGTTTTTT.

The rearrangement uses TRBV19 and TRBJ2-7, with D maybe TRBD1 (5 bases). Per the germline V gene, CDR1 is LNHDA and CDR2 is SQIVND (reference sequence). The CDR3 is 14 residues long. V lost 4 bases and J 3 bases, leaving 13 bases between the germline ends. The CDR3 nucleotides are TGTGCCAGTAGTAAGGGGCCCAGCATCTACGAGCAGTACTTC. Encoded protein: CASSKGPSIYEQYF.

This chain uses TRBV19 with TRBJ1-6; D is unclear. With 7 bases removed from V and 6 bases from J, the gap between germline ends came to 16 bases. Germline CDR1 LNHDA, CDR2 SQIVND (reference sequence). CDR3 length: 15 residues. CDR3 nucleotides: TGTGCCAGTACCCCAGGACGGATCTTTAATTCACCCCTCCACTTT. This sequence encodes CASTPGRIFNSPLHF.

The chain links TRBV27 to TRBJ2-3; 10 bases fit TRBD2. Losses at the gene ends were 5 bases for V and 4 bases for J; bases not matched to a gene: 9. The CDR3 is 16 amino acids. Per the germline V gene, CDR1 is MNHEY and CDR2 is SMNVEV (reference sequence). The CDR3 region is CASSPRTSGNSDTQYF. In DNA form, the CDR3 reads TGTGCCAGCAGTCCGAGGACTAGCGGTAATTCAGATACGCAGTATTTT.

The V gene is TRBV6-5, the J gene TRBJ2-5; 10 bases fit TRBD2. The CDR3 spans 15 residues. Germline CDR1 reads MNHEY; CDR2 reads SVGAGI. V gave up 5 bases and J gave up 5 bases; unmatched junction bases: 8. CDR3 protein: CASSQNLAGVETQYF. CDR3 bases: TGTGCCAGCAGTCAAAACCTAGCGGGAGTGGAGACCCAGTACTTC.

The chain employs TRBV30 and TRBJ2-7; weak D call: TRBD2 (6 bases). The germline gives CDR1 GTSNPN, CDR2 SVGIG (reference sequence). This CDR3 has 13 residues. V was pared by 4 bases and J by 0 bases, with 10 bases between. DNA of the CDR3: TGTGCCTGGACGGTGACTAGCTCCTACGAGCAGTACTTC. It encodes CAWTVTSSYEQYF.

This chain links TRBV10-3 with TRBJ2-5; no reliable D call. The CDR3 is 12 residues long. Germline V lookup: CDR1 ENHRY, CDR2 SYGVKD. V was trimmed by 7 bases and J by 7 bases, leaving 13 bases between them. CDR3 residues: CAIKEGEGTQYF. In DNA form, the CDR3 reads TGTGCCATCAAGGAAGGCGAAGGGACCCAGTACTTC.

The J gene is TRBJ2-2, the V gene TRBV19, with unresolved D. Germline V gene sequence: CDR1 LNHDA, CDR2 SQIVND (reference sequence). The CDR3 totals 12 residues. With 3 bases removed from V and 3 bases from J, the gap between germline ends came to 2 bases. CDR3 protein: CASSIYTGELFF. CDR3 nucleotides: TGTGCCAGTAGTATCTACACCGGGGAGCTGTTTTTT.

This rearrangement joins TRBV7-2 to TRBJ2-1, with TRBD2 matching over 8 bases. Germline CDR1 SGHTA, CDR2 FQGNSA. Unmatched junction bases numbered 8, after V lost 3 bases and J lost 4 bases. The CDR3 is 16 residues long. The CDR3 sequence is CASSFRGGGIYNEQFF. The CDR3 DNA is TGTGCCAGCAGCTTCCGGGGCGGGGGGATTTACAATGAGCAGTTCTTC.

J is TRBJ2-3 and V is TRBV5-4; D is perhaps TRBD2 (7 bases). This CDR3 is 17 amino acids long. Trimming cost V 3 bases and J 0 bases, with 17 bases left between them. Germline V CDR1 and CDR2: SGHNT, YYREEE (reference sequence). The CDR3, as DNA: TGTGCCAGCAGCTGGGCCGGGGGGACATTAAGCACAGATACGCAGTATTTT. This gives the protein CASSWAGGTLSTDTQYF.